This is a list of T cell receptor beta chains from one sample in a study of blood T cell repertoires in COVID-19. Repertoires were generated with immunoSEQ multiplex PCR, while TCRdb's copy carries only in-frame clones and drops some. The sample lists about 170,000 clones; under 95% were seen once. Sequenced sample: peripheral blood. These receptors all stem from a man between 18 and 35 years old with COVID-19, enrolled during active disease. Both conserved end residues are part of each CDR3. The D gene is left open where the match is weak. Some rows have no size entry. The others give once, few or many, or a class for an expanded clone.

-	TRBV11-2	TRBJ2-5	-	CASSFHRIQETQYF	TGTGCCAGCAGCTTTCACAGGATCCAAGAGACCCAGTACTTC
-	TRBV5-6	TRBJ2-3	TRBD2	CASSLSGRSGRVTDTQYF	TGTGCCAGCAGCTTAAGTGGGAGAAGCGGGAGGGTCACAGATACGCAGTATTTT
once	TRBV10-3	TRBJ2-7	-	CAISESQGGDSYEQYF	TGTGCCATCAGTGAGTCGCAAGGGGGGGACTCCTACGAGCAGTACTTC
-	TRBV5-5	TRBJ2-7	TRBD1	CASSADRLYEQYF	TGTGCCAGCAGCGCGGACAGGCTCTACGAGCAGTACTTC
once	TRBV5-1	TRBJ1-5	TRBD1	CASSLRIPDRGAVNQPQHF	TGCGCCAGCAGCTTGCGGATTCCCGACAGGGGAGCAGTGAATCAGCCCCAGCATTTT
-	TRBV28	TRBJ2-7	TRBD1	CASSLWTGAYEQYF	TGTGCCAGCAGTTTATGGACAGGGGCCTACGAGCAGTACTTC
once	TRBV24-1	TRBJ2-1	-	CATSSTGEVKNEQFF	TGTGCCACCAGTTCAACAGGGGAGGTAAAGAATGAGCAGTTCTTC
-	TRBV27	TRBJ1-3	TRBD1	CASKPRGQVGNTIYF	TGTGCCAGCAAACCCCGGGGACAGGTCGGAAACACCATATATTTT
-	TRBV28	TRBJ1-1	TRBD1	CASSLDRVASSAFF	TGTGCCAGCAGTTTAGACAGGGTCGCGTCCTCAGCTTTCTTT
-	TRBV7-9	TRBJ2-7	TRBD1	CASSSGQVRGYEQYF	TGTGCCAGCAGCTCCGGACAGGTCCGGGGCTACGAGCAGTACTTC
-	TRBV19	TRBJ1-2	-	CASRGGQLYGYTF	TGTGCCAGTAGGGGCGGGCAGCTCTATGGCTACACCTTC
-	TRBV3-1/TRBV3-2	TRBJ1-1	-	CASSQVPDTEAFF	TGTGCCAGCAGCCAAGTCCCTGACACTGAAGCTTTCTTT
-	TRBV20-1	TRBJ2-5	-	CSANLAETQYF	TGCAGTGCTAATCTAGCAGAGACCCAGTACTTC
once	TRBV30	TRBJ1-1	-	CAFTRLSNTEAFF	TGTGCCTTTACCCGACTTAGCAACACTGAAGCTTTCTTT
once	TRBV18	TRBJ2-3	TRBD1	CASSPPTPRGDTQYF	TGTGCCAGCTCACCACCGACCCCCAGGGGGGATACGCAGTATTTT
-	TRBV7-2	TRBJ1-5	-	CASTWDINQPQHF	TGTGCCAGCACCTGGGACATCAATCAGCCCCAGCATTTT
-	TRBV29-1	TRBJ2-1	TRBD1	CSVGVTGVPYNEQFF	TGCAGCGTTGGAGTGACAGGGGTTCCCTACAATGAGCAGTTCTTC
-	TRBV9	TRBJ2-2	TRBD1	CASSQTGGATGELFF	TGTGCCAGCAGTCAGACAGGGGGCGCTACCGGGGAGCTGTTTTTT
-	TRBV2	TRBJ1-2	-	CASGGKDYTF	TGTGCCAGCGGGGGGAAGGACTACACCTTC
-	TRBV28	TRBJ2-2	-	CASRVTPWATGELFF	TGTGCCAGCCGAGTTACCCCTTGGGCCACCGGGGAGCTGTTTTTT
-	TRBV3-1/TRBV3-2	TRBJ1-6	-	CASSQPDRNSPLHF	TGTGCCAGCAGCCAACCCGACAGGAATTCACCCCTCCACTTT
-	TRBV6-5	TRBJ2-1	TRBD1	CASSLRDRLYNEQFF	TGTGCCAGCAGCCTCCGGGACAGGCTTTACAATGAGCAGTTCTTC
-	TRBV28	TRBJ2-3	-	CASTERNTQYF	TGTGCCAGCACCGAGCGGAATACGCAGTATTTT
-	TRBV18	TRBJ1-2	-	CASSETTNYGYTF	TGTGCCAGCTCAGAGACAACTAACTATGGCTACACCTTC
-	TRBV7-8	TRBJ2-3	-	CASSYHRVNTQYF	TGTGCCAGCAGCTACCACAGGGTTAATACGCAGTATTTT
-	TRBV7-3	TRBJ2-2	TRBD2	CASSRTSPGELFF	TGTGCCAGCAGTCGGACTAGTCCCGGGGAGCTGTTTTTT
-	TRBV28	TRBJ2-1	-	CASRPTRSPWEQFF	TGTGCCAGCAGGCCCACTAGATCCCCATGGGAGCAGTTCTTC
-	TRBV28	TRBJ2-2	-	CASSSSFDSRGTGELFF	TGTGCCAGCAGTTCATCATTCGACAGTCGGGGGACCGGGGAGCTGTTTTTT
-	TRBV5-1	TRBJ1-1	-	CASSLVGGSNTEAFF	TGCGCCAGCAGCTTGGTTGGGGGGTCGAACACTGAAGCTTTCTTT
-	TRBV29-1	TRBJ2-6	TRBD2	CSVAASGRAGANVLTF	TGCAGCGTTGCCGCTAGCGGGAGAGCTGGGGCCAACGTCCTGACTTTC
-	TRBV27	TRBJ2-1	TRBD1	CASSFSQGGNEQFF	TGTGCCAGCAGTTTTTCACAGGGGGGCAATGAGCAGTTCTTC
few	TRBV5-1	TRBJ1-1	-	CASSLGTTPTTAFF	TGCGCCAGCAGCCTCGGGACAACTCCGACGACAGCTTTCTTT
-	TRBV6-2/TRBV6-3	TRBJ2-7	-	CASSYMAGRSYEQYF	TGTGCCAGCAGTTATATGGCGGGGCGATCCTACGAGCAGTACTTC
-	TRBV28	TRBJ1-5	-	CASSIQGFGNQPQHF	TGTGCCAGCAGTATACAGGGATTTGGTAATCAGCCCCAGCATTTT
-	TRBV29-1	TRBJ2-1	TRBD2	CSAEVAGGRNEQFF	TGCAGCGCAGAGGTCGCGGGAGGGCGTAATGAGCAGTTCTTC
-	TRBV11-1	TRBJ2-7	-	CASSSHRTASSYEQYF	TGTGCCAGCAGCTCCCATCGCACAGCCAGCTCCTACGAGCAGTACTTC
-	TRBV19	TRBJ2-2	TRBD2	CASSTLRGGRAYTGELFF	TGTGCCAGTAGTACCCTCAGAGGCGGGAGGGCCTACACCGGGGAGCTGTTTTTT
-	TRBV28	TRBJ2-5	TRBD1	CASSEQDRAFQETQYF	TGTGCCAGCAGCGAGCAGGACAGGGCGTTCCAAGAGACCCAGTACTTC
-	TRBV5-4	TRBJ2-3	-	CASSHSARGDTQYF	TGTGCCAGCAGCCATAGCGCCCGCGGAGATACGCAGTATTTT
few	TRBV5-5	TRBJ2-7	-	CASSVQLRGGHYEQYF	TGTGCCAGCAGCGTTCAACTGAGAGGCGGACACTACGAGCAGTACTTC
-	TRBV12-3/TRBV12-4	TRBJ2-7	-	CASGSDTYEQYF	TGTGCCAGCGGATCCGACACCTACGAGCAGTACTTC
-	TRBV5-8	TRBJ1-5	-	CASSLQGRMPQHF	TGTGCCAGCAGCTTGCAGGGCCGCATGCCCCAGCATTTT
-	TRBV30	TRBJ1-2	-	CAWSVLNYGYTF	TGTGCCTGGAGTGTACTTAACTATGGCTACACCTTC
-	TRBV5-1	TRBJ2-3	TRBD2	CASSLRTSGSVADTQYF	TGCGCCAGCAGCTTGCGGACTAGCGGGAGTGTAGCAGATACGCAGTATTTT
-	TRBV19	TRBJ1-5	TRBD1	CASLNRDRGRNQPQHF	TGTGCCAGTTTGAACCGGGACAGGGGCCGCAATCAGCCCCAGCATTTT
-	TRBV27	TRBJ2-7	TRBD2	CASSLTSGSYEQYF	TGTGCCAGCAGTTTGACTAGCGGCTCCTACGAGCAGTACTTC
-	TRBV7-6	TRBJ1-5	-	CASSLAGGNQPQHF	TGTGCCAGCAGCTTAGCGGGGGGGAATCAGCCCCAGCATTTT
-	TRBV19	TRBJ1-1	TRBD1	CASSIQTGTTEAFF	TGTGCCAGTAGTATCCAGACAGGGACCACTGAAGCTTTCTTT
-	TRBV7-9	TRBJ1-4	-	CASSLTQGLNEKLLF	TGTGCCAGCAGCTTAACTCAGGGACTTAATGAAAAACTGCTTTTT
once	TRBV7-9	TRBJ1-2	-	CASSLVRTDYGYTF	TGTGCCAGCAGCTTAGTTCGGACAGACTACGGCTACACCTTC
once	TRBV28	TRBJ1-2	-	CASSLAPVNGYTF	TGTGCCAGCAGTTTAGCCCCGGTCAATGGCTACACCTTC